These T cell receptor beta chains were read from a single sample in a study of blood T cell repertoires in COVID-19. Sequencing was performed with immunoSEQ multiplex PCR; in TCRdb, only in-frame clones are kept and a portion is missing. The sample includes 250,000 to 300,000 clones, around 90% of them seen just once. The material sequenced was PBMCs or T cells enriched from blood (not recorded which). The source of these receptors is a woman aged 40 to 50 with acute COVID-19. The CDR3 runs from the conserved cysteine through the conserved F or W. The order of the fields is D gene, V gene, clone size, J gene, CDR3 DNA, CDR3 protein. The D gene is left open where the match is weak. Rows give clone size only sometimes, using once, few, many, or a class for an expanded clone.

>TRBD1|TRBV6-5|-|TRBJ1-4
TGTGCCAGCAGATCCACCGGGACAGGGCATGAAAAACTGTTTTTT
CASRSTGTGHEKLFF
>-|TRBV2|-|TRBJ2-7
TGTGCCTCAGGACTGAACTCCTACGAGCAGTACTTC
CASGLNSYEQYF
>-|TRBV6-1|-|TRBJ1-2
TGTGCCAGCAGTCCCCTCTCTCGGAGGGAAGGCTACACCTTC
CASSPLSRREGYTF
>-|TRBV11-3|-|TRBJ2-2
TGTGCCAGCAGCCGACTAGGTCCTACCGGGGAGCTGTTTTTT
CASSRLGPTGELFF
>-|TRBV7-9|-|TRBJ2-7
TGTGCCAGCAGCTTAGCAGGGGGACCCTACGAGCAGTACTTC
CASSLAGGPYEQYF
>TRBD2|TRBV7-2|-|TRBJ2-5
TGTGCCAGCAGCTTAGGCTCTAGCGGGGGTCGCGGGACCCAGTACTTC
CASSLGSSGGRGTQYF
>-|TRBV7-8|-|TRBJ2-5
TGTGCCAGCCTGTCCACCGTAGGGGGAGAGACCCAGTACTTC
CASLSTVGGETQYF
>-|TRBV6-5|-|TRBJ1-5
TGTGCCAGCAAAATGGACAGTCATGATACGCCCCAGCATTTT
CASKMDSHDTPQHF
>TRBD1|TRBV4-2|-|TRBJ2-1
TGTGCCAGCAGCCAAGATGCGAACAGGGGGTACAATGAGCAGTTCTTC
CASSQDANRGYNEQFF
>-|TRBV5-1|-|TRBJ1-1
TGCGCCAGCAGCCAGAGTTTGGGGGGGTTGAACACTGAAGCTTTCTTT
CASSQSLGGLNTEAFF
>-|TRBV28|-|TRBJ2-3
TGTGCCAGCAGTTCGCAGTCTAGCACAGATACGCAGTATTTT
CASSSQSSTDTQYF
>TRBD2|TRBV3-1/TRBV3-2|-|TRBJ2-1
TGTGCCAGCAATTTAGTAATGGTAGCGGGAACTCACAATGAGCAGTTCTTC
CASNLVMVAGTHNEQFF
>TRBD2|TRBV7-3|-|TRBJ2-1
TGTGCCAGCAGCTTACACGGTCTAGCGGGAGGGCCTTGGGACAATGAGCAGTTCTTC
CASSLHGLAGGPWDNEQFF
>-|TRBV6-1|-|TRBJ1-6
TGTGCCAGCAGTGAACTGAGGACTGTCTCACCCCTCCACTTT
CASSELRTVSPLHF
>-|TRBV18|-|TRBJ1-6
TGTGCCAGCTCCCCCCGGGAAGGGCCTCAGAATTCACCCCTCCACTTT
CASSPREGPQNSPLHF
>-|TRBV2|-|TRBJ1-6
TGTGCCAGCAGTGAAGTCGGGGGAAGCTCCTATAATTCACCCCTCCACTTT
CASSEVGGSSYNSPLHF
>TRBD1|TRBV12-3/TRBV12-4|-|TRBJ2-5
TGTGCCAGCAGAGGACAGGGGGGGGAGACCCAGTACTTC
CASRGQGGETQYF
>-|TRBV30|-|TRBJ2-1
TGTGCCTGGAGTAAGGGCCCAGGGGTTGTGTTCTTC
CAWSKGPGVVFF
>TRBD2|TRBV6-5|-|TRBJ2-7
TGTGCCAGCAGTTTACAGACTAGCGGGAGCTCCTACGAGCAGTACTTC
CASSLQTSGSSYEQYF
>TRBD2|TRBV7-3|-|TRBJ2-1
TGTGCCAGCAGCTTAGAGGCGGGAGGATTTTTCGCCAATGAGCAGTTCTTC
CASSLEAGGFFANEQFF
>-|TRBV10-1|-|TRBJ1-3
TGCGCCAGCAGTGAGAGCGGGGGCGCGGGTGGAAACACCATATATTTT
CASSESGGAGGNTIYF
>TRBD2|TRBV19|-|TRBJ2-1
TGTGCCAGTGGGGGTTTCTCGGGAGGCCTGTACAATGAGCAGTTCTTC
CASGGFSGGLYNEQFF
>TRBD1|TRBV5-1|-|TRBJ1-6
TGCGCCAGCAGCTTAACCGGGACAGCGGCTTCACCCCTCCACTTT
CASSLTGTAASPLHF
>TRBD2|TRBV6-1|-|TRBJ2-7
TGTGCCAGCAGTGAAGAACTAGCGGGAGGTTACGAGCAGTACTTC
CASSEELAGGYEQYF
>TRBD1|TRBV6-4|-|TRBJ2-1
TGTGCCAGCAGTGACTCTGCAGGGGGTGGCTACAATGAGCAGTTCTTC
CASSDSAGGGYNEQFF
>TRBD2|TRBV18|-|TRBJ2-5
TGTGCCAGCTCCCCCACAGGACTAGCGGGGGGCGCTCAAGAGACCCAGTACTTC
CASSPTGLAGGAQETQYF
>TRBD1|TRBV19|-|TRBJ1-2
TGTGCCTCCTTCCGACAGGGGGCCTTAGGTGGCTACACCTTC
CASFRQGALGGYTF
>TRBD2|TRBV7-2|-|TRBJ2-1
TGTGCCAGCAGCTTAACGGGGGGGCAGTTCTTC
CASSLTGGQFF
>TRBD2|TRBV18|-|TRBJ2-7
TGTGCCAGCTCACCATCGGAGGGCGGGAGGGGCTACGAGCAGTACTTC
CASSPSEGGRGYEQYF
>TRBD1|TRBV18|-|TRBJ1-2
TGTGCCAGCTCACCGCTGGGACAGGGTGAAAACTATGGCTACACCTTC
CASSPLGQGENYGYTF
>-|TRBV11-2|-|TRBJ2-1
TGTGCCAGCAGCTTAGGGGTTAGCGGTGGGGTCAATGAGCAGTTCTTC
CASSLGVSGGVNEQFF
>TRBD2|TRBV19|-|TRBJ2-7
TGTGCCAGTAGTATAGGGACTAGCTGGGTCGAGCAGTACTTC
CASSIGTSWVEQYF
>-|TRBV2|-|TRBJ1-5
TGTGCCAGCAGTGTACAGGGTGGCAATCAGCCCCAGCATTTT
CASSVQGGNQPQHF
>-|TRBV7-6|few|TRBJ2-2
TGTGCCAGCAGCTTAGATAGAGGTCCGAACACCGGGGAGCTGTTTTTT
CASSLDRGPNTGELFF
>TRBD1|TRBV7-2|-|TRBJ2-2
TGTGCCAGCAGCTTAGACAGGGGGGTGCGTGGCACCGGGGAGCTGTTTTTT
CASSLDRGVRGTGELFF
>-|TRBV12-3/TRBV12-4|-|TRBJ1-6
TGTGCCAGCAGTTTAAAGAACGGTTCACCCCTCCACTTT
CASSLKNGSPLHF
>TRBD2|TRBV6-5|-|TRBJ2-7
TGTGCCAGCAGTCAAACGGGACTAGCCAACGAGCAGTACTTC
CASSQTGLANEQYF
>-|TRBV18|-|TRBJ1-2
TGTGCCAGCTCACCAGAGGGCAGGGGTCATGGCTACACCTTC
CASSPEGRGHGYTF
>TRBD1|TRBV19|-|TRBJ2-7
TGTGCCAGTAGTATCACCGCCGGGACAGCCTATTCCTACGAGCAGTACTTC
CASSITAGTAYSYEQYF
>-|TRBV30|-|TRBJ2-1
TGTGCCTGGAAGAGGGCAGGTGAGCAGTTCTTC
CAWKRAGEQFF
>-|TRBV2|-|TRBJ2-2
TGTGCCAGCAGTGCAGACACCGGGGAGCTGTTTTTT
CASSADTGELFF
>-|TRBV30|-|TRBJ1-4
TGTGCCTGGAGTGCAGCAGGGAAGCGTGAAAAACTGTTTTTT
CAWSAAGKREKLFF
>TRBD2|TRBV5-5|-|TRBJ2-7
TGTGCCAGCAGCTTAGTAGCGGGGAAGAGGCTCGAGCAGTACTTC
CASSLVAGKRLEQYF
>-|TRBV2|-|TRBJ1-5
TGTGCCAGCAGTGGCCTCAGGGGCTCCGATCAGCCCCAGCATTTT
CASSGLRGSDQPQHF
>-|TRBV11-3|-|TRBJ1-3
TGTGCCAGCAGTTTCCAGGGTGCTGGAAACACCATATATTTT
CASSFQGAGNTIYF
>TRBD2|TRBV9|-|TRBJ2-3
TGTGCCAGCAGCGTGACTAGCGGGAGGATGGGCACAGATACGCAGTATTTT
CASSVTSGRMGTDTQYF
>TRBD1|TRBV10-3|-|TRBJ1-1
TGTGCCATCAGCTTGACAGGGGCCAACACTGAAGCTTTCTTT
CAISLTGANTEAFF
>-|TRBV27|-|TRBJ2-1
TGTGCCAGCAGTTTATCGGGCCGTAGCAATGAGCAGTTCTTC
CASSLSGRSNEQFF
>-|TRBV14|-|TRBJ2-1
TGTGCCAGCAGCCAAGTTACAGGGAATCCTCTTTTTAATGAGCAGTTCTTC
CASSQVTGNPLFNEQFF
>TRBD1|TRBV27|-|TRBJ1-2
TGTGCCAGCAGTTGGACAGGGCAGTCGGATGGCTACACCTTC
CASSWTGQSDGYTF